This TCR beta chain was recorded in a study of cytomegalovirus exposure and HLA in healthy donors. About the research overall: Both the approximately 120 validation repertoires and the 550 to 750 first-cohort repertoires used the same platform, as reported by a later analysis. Broader study findings: In vitro checks showed that a few CMV-associated chains really do target CMV antigens.

Using immunoSEQ multiplex PCR, the repertoire was profiled, and TCRdb retains in-frame clones only, with some absent. Counted here are roughly 150,000 clones, more than 85% occurring once; the ten biggest clones make up less than 9%. Points on this clone: Its antigen remains unknown.

The TCR was taken from a man younger than 35 in good health and CMV-seropositive. Material for sequencing was PBMCs.

The CDR3 loop is CASSYYGTGAEAFF. CDR3 nucleotides: TGTGCCAGCAGTTACTACGGGACAGGGGCGGAAGCTTTCTTT. V usage is TRBV6-5 and J usage is TRBJ1-1; TRBD1 aligns across 10 bases. V shed 1 base, J shed 8 bases, and the junction held 4 bases outside the gene matches. The CDR3 extends over 14 amino acids. Germline CDR1 and CDR2: MNHEY and SVGAGI.